This T cell receptor (beta chain) was captured in a study of response to subunit inactivated influenza vaccine. This clonotype occurred a few times. V trimming: 5 bases; J trimming: 1 base; junction bases outside the gene matches: 3. The CDR3 covers 14 residues. Germline CDR1 reads KGHSH; CDR2 reads LQKENI. TCRdb recomputed calls from the RT-PCR reads with MiXCR, one row per CDR3 protein. The repertoire consists of approximately 520,000 distinct CDR3 sequences, with 15% to 20% occurring once and the leading ten covering less than 4%. The input for sequencing was CD4+ T cells sorted from PBMCs, taken about 24 months after vaccination. The V and J genes are TRBV18 and TRBJ2-7; 9 nucleotides agree with TRBD2. The receptor was isolated from a man between 50 and 75 years old who received an inactivated influenza vaccine. CDR3 sequence reads: CASSSLAGSYEQYF. CDR3 sequence (DNA): TGTGCCAGCTCATCTCTAGCGGGATCCTACGAGCAGTACTTC.